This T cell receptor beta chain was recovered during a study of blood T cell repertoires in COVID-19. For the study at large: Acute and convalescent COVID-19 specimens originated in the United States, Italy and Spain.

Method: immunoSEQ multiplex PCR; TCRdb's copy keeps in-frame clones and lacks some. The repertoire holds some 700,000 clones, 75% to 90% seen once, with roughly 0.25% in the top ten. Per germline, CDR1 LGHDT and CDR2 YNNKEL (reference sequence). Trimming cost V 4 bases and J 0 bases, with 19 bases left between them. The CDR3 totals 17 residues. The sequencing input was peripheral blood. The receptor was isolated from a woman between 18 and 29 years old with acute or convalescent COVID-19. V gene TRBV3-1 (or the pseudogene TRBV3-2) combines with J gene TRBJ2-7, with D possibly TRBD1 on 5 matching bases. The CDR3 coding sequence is TGTGCCAGCAGCCCTCATCACCAGACAGTCAGCTCCTACGAGCAGTACTTC. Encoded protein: CASSPHHQTVSSYEQYF.